Listed below are T cell receptor beta chains from one sample, sequenced in a study of tumor-infiltrating lymphocytes in localized non-small cell lung cancer. The assay was immunoSEQ multiplex PCR, and TCRdb's table has in-frame clones only and misses some. The table lists about 7,000 clones, 74% of them singletons. Material: uninvolved lung tissue not adjacent to the tumor. All receptors derive from a human donor with non-small cell lung cancer. CDR3s include the opening cysteine and the closing phenylalanine or tryptophan. Fields, in order: D gene, V gene, J gene, clone size, CDR3 DNA, CDR3 protein. A D gene is named only where the DNA matches it firmly. Rows give clone size only sometimes, using once, few, many, or a class for an expanded clone.

d_call: .
v_call: TRBV7-2
j_call: TRBJ2-3
clone_size: .
cdr3_nt: TGTGCCTCAGGTGGGGGACTCACAGATACGCAGTATTTT
cdr3_aa: CASGGGLTDTQYF

d_call: TRBD1
v_call: TRBV9
j_call: TRBJ2-3
clone_size: .
cdr3_nt: TGTGCCAGCAGCGGACAGGGTTTTTCAGATACGCAGTATTTT
cdr3_aa: CASSGQGFSDTQYF

d_call: TRBD1
v_call: TRBV19
j_call: TRBJ1-6
clone_size: once
cdr3_nt: TGTGCCAGTAGTCCCCGACAGGGGGTCACCTATAATTCACCCCTCCACTTT
cdr3_aa: CASSPRQGVTYNSPLHF

d_call: .
v_call: TRBV7-9
j_call: TRBJ1-2
clone_size: few
cdr3_nt: TGTGCCAGCAGCCCACAGAGTCTCTACTACTATGGCTACACCTTC
cdr3_aa: CASSPQSLYYYGYTF

d_call: TRBD2
v_call: TRBV11-1
j_call: TRBJ2-3
clone_size: .
cdr3_nt: TGTGCCAGCAGCTTAGTTCCGGGGGGGGGCACAGATACGCAGTATTTT
cdr3_aa: CASSLVPGGGTDTQYF

d_call: .
v_call: TRBV27
j_call: TRBJ1-4
clone_size: .
cdr3_nt: TGTGCCAGCAGTTTCAAACTGTTTTTT
cdr3_aa: CASSFKLFF

d_call: TRBD2
v_call: TRBV7-2
j_call: TRBJ2-3
clone_size: .
cdr3_nt: TGTGCCAGCAGCTTTAGCGGGGGGGCCACGAATACGCAGTATTTT
cdr3_aa: CASSFSGGATNTQYF

d_call: TRBD2
v_call: TRBV28
j_call: TRBJ2-2
clone_size: .
cdr3_nt: TGTGCCAGCAAGCTAGCGGGGACGTCCGGGGAGCTGTTTTTT
cdr3_aa: CASKLAGTSGELFF

d_call: .
v_call: TRBV5-6
j_call: TRBJ1-4
clone_size: .
cdr3_nt: TGTGCCAGCAGCTATTCCGGGGTCGAAAAACTGTTTTTT
cdr3_aa: CASSYSGVEKLFF

d_call: .
v_call: TRBV19
j_call: TRBJ2-3
clone_size: .
cdr3_nt: TGTGCCAGTAGTATCCCTTTCAGCACAGATACGCAGTATTTT
cdr3_aa: CASSIPFSTDTQYF

d_call: .
v_call: TRBV6-1
j_call: TRBJ1-4
clone_size: .
cdr3_nt: TGTGCCAGCAGTCGACAGGCAACTAATGAAAAACTGTTTTTT
cdr3_aa: CASSRQATNEKLFF

d_call: .
v_call: TRBV23-1
j_call: TRBJ2-7
clone_size: .
cdr3_nt: TGCGCCAGCAGTCAGGAACCTTCCCGGGGGAGAGGGAGCTCCTACGAGCAGTACTTC
cdr3_aa: CASSQEPSRGRGSSYEQYF

d_call: .
v_call: TRBV21-1
j_call: TRBJ1-1
clone_size: .
cdr3_nt: TGTGCCAGCAGCAAAGGGGCAGGTGGGGACACTGAAGCTTTCTTT
cdr3_aa: CASSKGAGGDTEAFF

d_call: .
v_call: TRBV11-3
j_call: TRBJ2-7
clone_size: .
cdr3_nt: TGTGCCAGCAGCTTAGCCACAGGCTACGAGCAGTACTTC
cdr3_aa: CASSLATGYEQYF

d_call: TRBD1
v_call: TRBV7-9
j_call: TRBJ2-7
clone_size: .
cdr3_nt: TGTGCCAGCAGCTTATTGGGCAGGGGGCGAGGCGGCTACGAGCAGTACTTC
cdr3_aa: CASSLLGRGRGGYEQYF

d_call: .
v_call: TRBV19
j_call: TRBJ2-7
clone_size: .
cdr3_nt: TGTGCCAGTAGTACAAACCTGGACAGATCCTACGAGCAGTACTTC
cdr3_aa: CASSTNLDRSYEQYF

d_call: .
v_call: TRBV30
j_call: TRBJ2-7
clone_size: few
cdr3_nt: TGTGCCTGGAGTTTGGCGTTCGGGGGGCCATACGAGCAGTACTTC
cdr3_aa: CAWSLAFGGPYEQYF

d_call: .
v_call: TRBV30
j_call: TRBJ2-5
clone_size: .
cdr3_nt: TGTGCCTGGAGTGTACGGGGTGGAGAGACCCAGTACTTC
cdr3_aa: CAWSVRGGETQYF

d_call: .
v_call: TRBV19
j_call: TRBJ2-2
clone_size: .
cdr3_nt: TGTGCCAGTAGACTTACATGGGGCACCACCGGGGAGCTGTTTTTT
cdr3_aa: CASRLTWGTTGELFF

d_call: TRBD2
v_call: TRBV19
j_call: TRBJ2-3
clone_size: few
cdr3_nt: TGTGCCAGTAGCCCTAGCGGGGGCAGGGAAGATACGCAGTATTTT
cdr3_aa: CASSPSGGREDTQYF

d_call: .
v_call: TRBV18
j_call: TRBJ1-1
clone_size: .
cdr3_nt: TGTGCCAGCGCAGGAGCCGGGACGGTGAACACTGAAGCTTTCTTT
cdr3_aa: CASAGAGTVNTEAFF

d_call: TRBD1
v_call: TRBV27
j_call: TRBJ2-2
clone_size: .
cdr3_nt: TGTGCCAGCAGTACAGCTGGACAGGGTCGGACCGGGGAGCTGTTTTTT
cdr3_aa: CASSTAGQGRTGELFF

d_call: .
v_call: TRBV6-4
j_call: TRBJ1-2
clone_size: .
cdr3_nt: TGTGCCAGCAGTGACTCCAGGGCCTATGGCTACACCTTC
cdr3_aa: CASSDSRAYGYTF

d_call: TRBD1
v_call: TRBV28
j_call: TRBJ1-1
clone_size: .
cdr3_nt: TGTGCCAGCAGTTTAATCTCACCCGGACAGGGTGACACTGAAGCTTTCTTT
cdr3_aa: CASSLISPGQGDTEAFF

d_call: TRBD1
v_call: TRBV5-1
j_call: TRBJ1-1
clone_size: medium-sized
cdr3_nt: TGCGCCAGCACCGGCGGACAGGGAATGAACACTGAAGCTTTCTTT
cdr3_aa: CASTGGQGMNTEAFF

d_call: .
v_call: TRBV5-6
j_call: TRBJ2-3
clone_size: .
cdr3_nt: TGTGCCAGCAGCTCAGTGGGGGGGGCTTTGAGCACAGATACGCAGTATTTT
cdr3_aa: CASSSVGGALSTDTQYF

d_call: .
v_call: TRBV7-7
j_call: TRBJ2-1
clone_size: few
cdr3_nt: TGTGCTAGCAGCACGCAGCTTGGCAATGAGCAGTTCTTC
cdr3_aa: CASSTQLGNEQFF

d_call: TRBD1
v_call: TRBV2
j_call: TRBJ2-2
clone_size: .
cdr3_nt: TGTGCCAGCAGTGTGGGACAGGGGAACACCGGGGAGCTGTTTTTT
cdr3_aa: CASSVGQGNTGELFF

d_call: TRBD2
v_call: TRBV25-1
j_call: TRBJ2-7
clone_size: .
cdr3_nt: TGTGCCAGCAATAAGACTAGCGGGGCTTTCGAGCAGTACTTC
cdr3_aa: CASNKTSGAFEQYF

d_call: TRBD1
v_call: TRBV7-2
j_call: TRBJ1-6
clone_size: medium-sized
cdr3_nt: TGTGCCAGCAGCCCCCGGGACAGAGATAATTCACCCCTCCACTTT
cdr3_aa: CASSPRDRDNSPLHF

d_call: .
v_call: TRBV19
j_call: TRBJ1-2
clone_size: .
cdr3_nt: TGTGCCAGCGGGGGGACACGCGGGTATGGCTACACCTTC
cdr3_aa: CASGGTRGYGYTF

d_call: TRBD2
v_call: TRBV9
j_call: TRBJ2-1
clone_size: .
cdr3_nt: TGTGCCAGCAGTCTTACTTCGGGACTAGCTACCTACAATGAGCAGTTCTTC
cdr3_aa: CASSLTSGLATYNEQFF

d_call: TRBD1
v_call: TRBV5-4
j_call: TRBJ2-3
clone_size: .
cdr3_nt: TGTGCCAGCAGCTTACAGGGGGTGGCAGATACGCAGTATTTT
cdr3_aa: CASSLQGVADTQYF

d_call: TRBD1
v_call: TRBV6-4
j_call: TRBJ1-4
clone_size: .
cdr3_nt: TGTGCCAGCAGTGACGGTCAGGGGGCTAATGAAAAACTGTTTTTT
cdr3_aa: CASSDGQGANEKLFF

d_call: .
v_call: TRBV9
j_call: TRBJ1-1
clone_size: .
cdr3_nt: TGTGCCAGCAGCTCCCCCCCAGGCGTCTTGAACACTGAAGCTTTCTTT
cdr3_aa: CASSSPPGVLNTEAFF

d_call: TRBD1
v_call: TRBV19
j_call: TRBJ2-5
clone_size: .
cdr3_nt: TGTGCCAGTAGTATCCCCAGACAGGGGGTACTCCAAGAGACCCAGTACTTC
cdr3_aa: CASSIPRQGVLQETQYF

d_call: .
v_call: TRBV6-1
j_call: TRBJ1-5
clone_size: once
cdr3_nt: TGTGCCAGCAGAGAGACGGACTCGACGCCCCAGCATTTT
cdr3_aa: CASRETDSTPQHF

d_call: TRBD2
v_call: TRBV2
j_call: TRBJ2-3
clone_size: .
cdr3_nt: TGTGCCAGCAACCTAGCGGGGCGGTTGGATACGCAGTATTTT
cdr3_aa: CASNLAGRLDTQYF

d_call: .
v_call: TRBV27
j_call: TRBJ1-2
clone_size: .
cdr3_nt: TGTGCCAGCAGTCGGACGTCTAACTATGGCTACACCTTC
cdr3_aa: CASSRTSNYGYTF

d_call: .
v_call: TRBV6-1
j_call: TRBJ2-5
clone_size: medium-sized
cdr3_nt: TGTGCCAGCAGTGAAACAGTGGGGGTCTGGGAGACCCAGTACTTC
cdr3_aa: CASSETVGVWETQYF

d_call: .
v_call: TRBV4-1
j_call: TRBJ1-6
clone_size: .
cdr3_nt: TGCGCCAGCAGCCAAGACCCTCCGGGGGGCCTAGATTCACCCCTCCACTTT
cdr3_aa: CASSQDPPGGLDSPLHF

d_call: .
v_call: TRBV7-2
j_call: TRBJ1-2
clone_size: .
cdr3_nt: TGTGCCAGCAGCTTAGCGACAGATCTCTATGGCTACACCTTC
cdr3_aa: CASSLATDLYGYTF

d_call: TRBD2
v_call: TRBV7-2
j_call: TRBJ2-1
clone_size: .
cdr3_nt: TGTGCCAGCAGCGCCGTAGCGGGGGGCTTCCAAGAGCAGTTCTTC
cdr3_aa: CASSAVAGGFQEQFF

d_call: .
v_call: TRBV7-2
j_call: TRBJ1-3
clone_size: .
cdr3_nt: TGTGCCAGCAGCTTACAGGGCCTCTCTGGAAACACCATATATTTT
cdr3_aa: CASSLQGLSGNTIYF

d_call: .
v_call: TRBV30
j_call: TRBJ2-7
clone_size: .
cdr3_nt: TGTGCCTGGAGTTTTTCAGATTACGAGCAGTACTTC
cdr3_aa: CAWSFSDYEQYF

d_call: TRBD1
v_call: TRBV25-1
j_call: TRBJ2-7
clone_size: .
cdr3_nt: TGTGCCAGCAGTGACCGGGACAGGGGATCCTACGAGCAGTACTTC
cdr3_aa: CASSDRDRGSYEQYF

d_call: .
v_call: TRBV7-9
j_call: TRBJ1-2
clone_size: .
cdr3_nt: TGTGCCAGCAGCTTAGGGATCTCTAACTATGGCTACACCTTC
cdr3_aa: CASSLGISNYGYTF

d_call: TRBD1
v_call: TRBV7-2
j_call: TRBJ2-2
clone_size: once
cdr3_nt: TGTGCCAGCAGCTTAGGACCGGCAGGACAGGGCTACACCGGGGAGCTGTTTTTT
cdr3_aa: CASSLGPAGQGYTGELFF

d_call: .
v_call: TRBV11-2
j_call: TRBJ2-3
clone_size: .
cdr3_nt: TGTGCCAGCAGCTTAGGGTATACAGATACGCAGTATTTT
cdr3_aa: CASSLGYTDTQYF

d_call: TRBD1
v_call: TRBV18
j_call: TRBJ1-1
clone_size: .
cdr3_nt: TGTGCCAGCTTAGGACAGGGAGGCGTGACTGAAGCTTTCTTT
cdr3_aa: CASLGQGGVTEAFF

d_call: TRBD2
v_call: TRBV6-5
j_call: TRBJ2-7
clone_size: .
cdr3_nt: TGTGCCAGCAGAAGGGACTACTCCTACGAGCAGTACTTC
cdr3_aa: CASRRDYSYEQYF

d_call: .
v_call: TRBV7-2
j_call: TRBJ1-1
clone_size: .
cdr3_nt: TGTGCCAGCAGCTTACAGAGAAACACTGAAGCTTTCTTT
cdr3_aa: CASSLQRNTEAFF

d_call: .
v_call: TRBV19
j_call: TRBJ1-5
clone_size: .
cdr3_nt: TGTGCCAGTAGTATAGGGACCTTTTATAGCAATCAGCCCCAGCATTTT
cdr3_aa: CASSIGTFYSNQPQHF

d_call: TRBD1
v_call: TRBV5-4
j_call: TRBJ2-1
clone_size: .
cdr3_nt: TGTGCCAGCAGCTTGCGGCAGGGGGCGCCTGAGCAGTTCTTC
cdr3_aa: CASSLRQGAPEQFF

d_call: .
v_call: TRBV7-3
j_call: TRBJ2-5
clone_size: once
cdr3_nt: TGTGCCAGCAGCTTAGTGGGGACCTCAGAGGCCCAGTACTTC
cdr3_aa: CASSLVGTSEAQYF

d_call: .
v_call: TRBV5-4
j_call: TRBJ1-1
clone_size: .
cdr3_nt: TGTGCCAGCAGCCCCCGACAGGTAGGCGAAGCTTTCTTT
cdr3_aa: CASSPRQVGEAFF

d_call: .
v_call: TRBV4-3
j_call: TRBJ1-2
clone_size: .
cdr3_nt: TGCGCCAGCAGCCAAGACCCGTTGAGGGCCGGGTCTTATGGCTACACCTTC
cdr3_aa: CASSQDPLRAGSYGYTF

d_call: .
v_call: TRBV5-1
j_call: TRBJ2-7
clone_size: .
cdr3_nt: TGCGCCAGCAGCCAAACCATGGGGGCGGGGGAGCAGTACTTC
cdr3_aa: CASSQTMGAGEQYF

d_call: TRBD1
v_call: TRBV19
j_call: TRBJ1-1
clone_size: few
cdr3_nt: TGTGCCAGTAGTGCCGGGACAGGGGCGAACACTGAAGCTTTCTTT
cdr3_aa: CASSAGTGANTEAFF